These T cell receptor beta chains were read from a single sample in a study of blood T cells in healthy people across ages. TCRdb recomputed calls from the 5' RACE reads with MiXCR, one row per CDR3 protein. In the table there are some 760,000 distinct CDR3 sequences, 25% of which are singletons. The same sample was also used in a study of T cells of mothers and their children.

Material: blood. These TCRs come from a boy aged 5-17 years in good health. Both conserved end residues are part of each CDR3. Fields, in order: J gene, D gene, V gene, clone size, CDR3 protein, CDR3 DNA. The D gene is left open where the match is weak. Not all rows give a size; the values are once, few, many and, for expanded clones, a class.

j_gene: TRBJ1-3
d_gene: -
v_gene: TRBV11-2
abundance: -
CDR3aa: CASSWGGGNTIYF
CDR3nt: TGTGCCAGCAGCTGGGGGGGAGGAAACACCATATATTTT

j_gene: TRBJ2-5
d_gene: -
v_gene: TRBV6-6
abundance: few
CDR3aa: CASSYPHKETQYF
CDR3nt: TGTGCCAGCAGTTACCCCCATAAAGAGACCCAGTACTTC

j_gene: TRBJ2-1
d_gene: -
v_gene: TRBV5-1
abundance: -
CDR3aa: CASRIGNEQFF
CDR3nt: TGCGCCAGCAGAATCGGGAATGAGCAGTTCTTC

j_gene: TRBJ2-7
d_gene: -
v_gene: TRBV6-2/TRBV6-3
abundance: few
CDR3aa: CASSYLSSYEQYF
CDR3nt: TGTGCCAGCAGTTATTTAAGCTCCTACGAGCAGTACTTC

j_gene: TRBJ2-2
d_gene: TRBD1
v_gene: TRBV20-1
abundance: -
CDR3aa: CSARATGKGTGELFF
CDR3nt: TGCAGTGCTAGAGCGACAGGGAAGGGCACCGGGGAGCTGTTTTTT

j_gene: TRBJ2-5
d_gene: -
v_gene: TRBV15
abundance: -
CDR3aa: CATSQGRPQGTQYF
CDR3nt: TGTGCCACCAGCCAGGGCCGCCCTCAGGGGACCCAGTACTTC

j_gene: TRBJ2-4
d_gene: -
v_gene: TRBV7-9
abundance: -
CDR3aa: CASRQQENIQYF
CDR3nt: TGTGCCAGCAGACAACAAGAAAACATTCAGTACTTC

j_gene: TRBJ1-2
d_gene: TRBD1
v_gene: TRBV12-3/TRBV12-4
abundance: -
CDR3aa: CASSMTGSYGYTF
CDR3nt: TGTGCCAGCAGTATGACAGGGTCCTATGGCTACACCTTC

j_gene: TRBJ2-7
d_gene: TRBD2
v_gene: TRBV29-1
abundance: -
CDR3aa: CSVEGGLAGGFEQYF
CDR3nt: TGCAGCGTTGAAGGCGGACTAGCGGGAGGGTTCGAGCAGTACTTC

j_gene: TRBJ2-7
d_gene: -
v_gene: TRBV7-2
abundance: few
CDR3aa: CASSFVSAEQYF
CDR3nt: TGTGCCAGCAGCTTTGTCTCAGCCGAGCAGTACTTC

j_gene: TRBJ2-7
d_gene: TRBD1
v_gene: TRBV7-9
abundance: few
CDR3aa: CASSTGAGGYEQYF
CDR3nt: TGTGCCAGCAGTACCGGAGCAGGGGGCTACGAGCAGTACTTC

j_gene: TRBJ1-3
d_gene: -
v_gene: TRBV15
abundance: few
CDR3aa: CATSRGDGSGNTIYF
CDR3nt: TGTGCCACCAGCAGAGGGGATGGCTCTGGAAACACCATATATTTT

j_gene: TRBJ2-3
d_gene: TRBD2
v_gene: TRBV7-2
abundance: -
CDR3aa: CASSTGLAGVFTDTQYF
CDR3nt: TGTGCCAGCAGCACGGGACTAGCGGGAGTGTTCACAGATACGCAGTATTTT

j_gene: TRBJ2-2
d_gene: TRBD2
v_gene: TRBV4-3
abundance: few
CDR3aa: CASSQDRGLVAGELFF
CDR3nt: TGCGCCAGCAGCCAAGATCGGGGACTAGTAGCCGGGGAGCTGTTTTTT

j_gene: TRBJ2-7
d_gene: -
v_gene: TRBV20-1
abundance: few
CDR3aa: CSAIGLPRPMEQYF
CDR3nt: TGCAGTGCTATCGGGTTACCACGGCCGATGGAGCAGTACTTC

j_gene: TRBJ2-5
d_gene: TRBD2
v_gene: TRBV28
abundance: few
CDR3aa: CASSPHWTSGGQETQYF
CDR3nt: TGTGCCAGCAGCCCACACTGGACTAGCGGGGGGCAGGAGACCCAGTACTTC

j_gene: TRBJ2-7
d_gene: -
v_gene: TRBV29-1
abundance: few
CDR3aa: CSVVLDSYEQYF
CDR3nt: TGCAGCGTGGTACTAGACTCCTACGAGCAGTACTTC

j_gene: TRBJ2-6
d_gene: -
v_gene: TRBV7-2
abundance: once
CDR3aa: CASSQAGFSGANVLTF
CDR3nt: TGTGCCAGCAGCCAAGCCGGTTTTTCTGGGGCCAACGTCCTGACTTTC

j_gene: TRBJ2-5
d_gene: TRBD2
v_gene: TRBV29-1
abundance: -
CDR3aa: CSVEAAGDLQETQYF
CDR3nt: TGCAGCGTTGAAGCTGCGGGGGACCTGCAAGAGACCCAGTACTTC

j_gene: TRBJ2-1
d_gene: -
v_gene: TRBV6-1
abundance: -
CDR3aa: CASSEVRTNNEQFF
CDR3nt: TGTGCCAGCAGTGAAGTTCGTACTAACAATGAGCAGTTCTTC

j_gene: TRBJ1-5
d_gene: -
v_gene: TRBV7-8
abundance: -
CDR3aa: CASSLVREGNQPQHF
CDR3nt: TGTGCCAGCAGCTTAGTCAGGGAGGGCAATCAGCCCCAGCATTTT

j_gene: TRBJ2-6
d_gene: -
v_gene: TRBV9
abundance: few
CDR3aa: CASSQGGSPSGANVLTF
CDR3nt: TGTGCCAGCAGCCAAGGCGGGTCCCCCTCTGGGGCCAACGTCCTGACTTTC

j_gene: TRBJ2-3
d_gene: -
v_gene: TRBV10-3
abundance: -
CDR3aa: CAISGEHPTDTQYF
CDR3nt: TGTGCCATCAGTGGGGAGCACCCCACAGATACGCAGTATTTT

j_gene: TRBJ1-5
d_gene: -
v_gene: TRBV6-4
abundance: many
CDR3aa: CASSLGGEQPQHF
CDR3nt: TGTGCCAGCAGTCTCGGGGGAGAGCAGCCCCAGCATTTT

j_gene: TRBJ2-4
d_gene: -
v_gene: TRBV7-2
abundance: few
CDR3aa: CASSLAWETGKNIQYF
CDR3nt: TGTGCCAGCAGCTTAGCTTGGGAAACGGGCAAAAACATTCAGTACTTC

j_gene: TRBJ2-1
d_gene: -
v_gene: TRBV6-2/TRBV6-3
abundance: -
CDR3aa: CASKPSTGTPTSDEQFF
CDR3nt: TGTGCCAGCAAACCCTCAACCGGGACTCCTACAAGCGATGAGCAGTTCTTC

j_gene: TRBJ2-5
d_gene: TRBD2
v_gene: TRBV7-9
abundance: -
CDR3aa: CASSLRFLAGAETQYF
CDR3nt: TGTGCCAGCAGCTTACGCTTCCTAGCGGGGGCAGAGACCCAGTACTTC

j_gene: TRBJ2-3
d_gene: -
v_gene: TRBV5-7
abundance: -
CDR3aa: CASSSRSFSTQYF
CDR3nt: TGTGCCAGCAGCTCTAGATCCTTTTCTACGCAGTATTTT

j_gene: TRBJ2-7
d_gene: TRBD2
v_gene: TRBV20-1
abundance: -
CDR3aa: CSASPLAGVRPNLEQYF
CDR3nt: TGCAGTGCTAGTCCCCTAGCGGGAGTTAGGCCTAACTTGGAGCAGTACTTC

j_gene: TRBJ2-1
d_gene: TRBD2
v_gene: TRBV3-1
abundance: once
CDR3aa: CASSQVGGRGNTYNEQFF
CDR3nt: TGTGCCAGCAGCCAAGTGGGCGGGAGGGGGAACACCTACAATGAGCAGTTCTTC

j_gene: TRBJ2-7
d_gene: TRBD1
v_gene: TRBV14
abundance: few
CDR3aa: CASSQGTGLEKYF
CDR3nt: TGTGCCAGCAGCCAAGGGACAGGGCTGGAAAAGTACTTC

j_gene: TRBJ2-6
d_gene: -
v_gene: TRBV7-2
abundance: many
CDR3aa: CASSLALSGANVLTF
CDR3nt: TGTGCCAGCAGCTTGGCCCTTTCTGGGGCCAACGTCCTGACTTTC

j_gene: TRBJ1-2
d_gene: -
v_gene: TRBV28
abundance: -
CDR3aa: CASSPTAKNYGYTF
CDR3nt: TGTGCCAGCAGTCCCACAGCAAAAAACTATGGCTACACCTTC

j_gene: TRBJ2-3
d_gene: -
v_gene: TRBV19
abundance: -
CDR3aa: CASRLQAYTDTQYF
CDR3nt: TGTGCCAGTAGACTACAGGCATACACAGATACGCAGTATTTT

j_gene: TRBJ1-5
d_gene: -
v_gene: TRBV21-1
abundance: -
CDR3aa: CAEDRVFQPQHF
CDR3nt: TGTGCCGAGGACAGGGTGTTTCAGCCCCAGCATTTT